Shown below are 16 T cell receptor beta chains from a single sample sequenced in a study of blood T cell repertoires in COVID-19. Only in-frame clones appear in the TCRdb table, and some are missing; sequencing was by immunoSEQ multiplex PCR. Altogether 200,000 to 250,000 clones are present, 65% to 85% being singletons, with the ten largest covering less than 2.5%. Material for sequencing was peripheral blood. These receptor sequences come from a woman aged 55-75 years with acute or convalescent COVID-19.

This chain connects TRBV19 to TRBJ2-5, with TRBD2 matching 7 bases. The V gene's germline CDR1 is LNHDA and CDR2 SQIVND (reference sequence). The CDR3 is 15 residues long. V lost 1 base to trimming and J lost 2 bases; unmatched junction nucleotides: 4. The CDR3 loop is CASSIAWREQETQYF. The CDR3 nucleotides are TGTGCCAGTAGTATAGCTTGGCGGGAGCAAGAGACCCAGTACTTC.

CDR3 coding DNA: TGCAGCGTTGTCGGCCCAGGAGAAGCTTTCTTT. Translating it yields CSVVGPGEAFF. The chain couples TRBV29-1 to TRBJ1-1; D gene uncertain. CDR1 SQVTM and CDR2 ANQGSEA come from the germline V gene. The CDR3 loop spans 11 amino acids. V shed 4 bases and J shed 8 bases, with 11 bases lying between them. The variable domain in full, completed from reference TRBV29-1 and TRBJ1-1, reads SAVISQKPSRDICQRGTSLTIQCQVDSQVTMMFWYRQQPGQSLTLIATANQGSEATYESGFVIDKFPISRPNLTFSTLTVSNMSPEDSSIYLCSVVGPGEAFFGQGTRLTVV.

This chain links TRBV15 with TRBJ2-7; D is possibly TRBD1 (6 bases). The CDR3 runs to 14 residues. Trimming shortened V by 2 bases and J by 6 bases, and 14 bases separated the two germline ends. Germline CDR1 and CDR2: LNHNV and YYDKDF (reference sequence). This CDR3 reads CATSRLAGVPEQYF. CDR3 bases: TGTGCCACCAGCAGACTAGCAGGGGTCCCCGAGCAGTACTTC.

CDR3 sequence (DNA): TGTGCCAGCAGCGAAAGCGGGGGGCGGGAGACCCAGTACTTC. This codes for CASSESGGRETQYF. The V gene is TRBV9, the J gene TRBJ2-5, with 9 bases lining up with TRBD2. V was pared by 3 bases and J by 5 bases, with 5 bases of the junction left unmatched. Germline values: CDR1 SGDLS, CDR2 YYNGEE. The CDR3 is 14 residues long. Full variable domain (missing parts from reference TRBV9 and TRBJ2-5): DSGVTQTPKHLITATGQRVTLRCSPRSGDLSVYWYQQSLDQGLQFLIQYYNGEERAKGNILERFSAQQFPDLHSELNLSSLELGDSALYFCASSESGGRETQYFGPGTRLLVL.

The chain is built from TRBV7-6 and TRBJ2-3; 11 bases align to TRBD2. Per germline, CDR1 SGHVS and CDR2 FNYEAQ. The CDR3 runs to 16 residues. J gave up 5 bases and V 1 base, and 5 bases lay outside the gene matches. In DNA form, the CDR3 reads TGTGCCAGCAGCTTAGTAGCGGGGGGGCGGAGAGATACGCAGTATTTT. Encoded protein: CASSLVAGGRRDTQYF.

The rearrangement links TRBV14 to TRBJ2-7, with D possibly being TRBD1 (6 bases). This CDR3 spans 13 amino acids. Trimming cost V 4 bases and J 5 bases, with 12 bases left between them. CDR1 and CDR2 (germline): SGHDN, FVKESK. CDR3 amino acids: CASSLQGGNEQYF. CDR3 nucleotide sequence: TGTGCCAGCAGCCTACAGGGTGGTAACGAGCAGTACTTC.

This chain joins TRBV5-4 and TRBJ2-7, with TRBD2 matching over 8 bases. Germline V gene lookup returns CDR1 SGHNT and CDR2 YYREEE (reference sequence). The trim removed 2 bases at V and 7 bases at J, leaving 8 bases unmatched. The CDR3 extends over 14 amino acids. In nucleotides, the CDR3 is TGTGCCAGCAGCTTCGGGGGGGGTCTGAGGGAGCAGTACTTC. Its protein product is CASSFGGGLREQYF.

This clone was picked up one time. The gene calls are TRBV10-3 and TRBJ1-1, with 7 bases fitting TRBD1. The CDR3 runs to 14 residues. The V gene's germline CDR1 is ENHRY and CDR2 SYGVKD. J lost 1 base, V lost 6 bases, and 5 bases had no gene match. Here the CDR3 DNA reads TGTGCCATCAGGGCCGGGACAGCGAACACTGAAGCTTTCTTT. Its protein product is CAIRAGTANTEAFF.

The CDR3 reads CASGPTGSTEAFF. The CDR3 bases are TGTGCCAGCGGGCCCACAGGATCCACTGAAGCTTTCTTT. The chain carries TRBV14 and TRBJ1-1; D is possibly TRBD1 (5 bases). The CDR3 runs 13 residues. Germline CDR1 is SGHDN and CDR2 is FVKESK. Trimming removed 8 bases at V and 4 bases at J, with 14 bases between.

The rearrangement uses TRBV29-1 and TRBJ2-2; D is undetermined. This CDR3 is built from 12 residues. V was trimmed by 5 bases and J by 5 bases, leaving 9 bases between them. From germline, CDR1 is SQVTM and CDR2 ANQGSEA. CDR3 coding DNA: TGCAGCGTTTATGAGGAAACCGGGGAGCTGTTTTTT. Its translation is CSVYEETGELFF.

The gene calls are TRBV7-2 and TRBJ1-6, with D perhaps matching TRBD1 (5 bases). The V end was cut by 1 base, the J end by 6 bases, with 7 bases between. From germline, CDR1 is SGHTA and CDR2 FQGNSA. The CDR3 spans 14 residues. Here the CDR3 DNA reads TGTGCCAGCAGCTTAGGGGGCCTTAATTCACCCCTCCACTTT. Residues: CASSLGGLNSPLHF.

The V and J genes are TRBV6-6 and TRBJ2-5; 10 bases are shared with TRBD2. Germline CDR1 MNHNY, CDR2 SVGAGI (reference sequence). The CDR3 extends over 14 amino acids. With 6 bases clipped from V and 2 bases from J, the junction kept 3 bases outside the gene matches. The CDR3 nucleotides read TGTGCCAGCAGCGGACTAGCGGCACAAGAGACCCAGTACTTC. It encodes CASSGLAAQETQYF.

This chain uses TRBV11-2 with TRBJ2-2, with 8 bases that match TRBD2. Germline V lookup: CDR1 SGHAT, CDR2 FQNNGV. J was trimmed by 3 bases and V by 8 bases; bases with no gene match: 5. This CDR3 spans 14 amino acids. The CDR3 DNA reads TGTGCCAGCCGGGGCGGGGGGTACACCGGGGAGCTGTTTTTT. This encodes CASRGGGYTGELFF.

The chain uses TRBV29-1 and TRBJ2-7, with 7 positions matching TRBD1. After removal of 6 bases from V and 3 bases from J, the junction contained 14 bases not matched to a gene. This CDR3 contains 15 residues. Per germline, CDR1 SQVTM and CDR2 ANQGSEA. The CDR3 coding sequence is TGCAGCGTACCGAACCCGACAGGGTCGCTCTACGAGCAGTACTTC. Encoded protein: CSVPNPTGSLYEQYF.

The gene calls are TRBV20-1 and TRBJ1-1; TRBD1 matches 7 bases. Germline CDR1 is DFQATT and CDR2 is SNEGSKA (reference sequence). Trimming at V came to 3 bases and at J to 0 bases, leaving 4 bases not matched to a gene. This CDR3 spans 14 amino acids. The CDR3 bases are TGCAGTGCTAGTAAGGGGGCAATGAACACTGAAGCTTTCTTT. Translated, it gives CSASKGAMNTEAFF.

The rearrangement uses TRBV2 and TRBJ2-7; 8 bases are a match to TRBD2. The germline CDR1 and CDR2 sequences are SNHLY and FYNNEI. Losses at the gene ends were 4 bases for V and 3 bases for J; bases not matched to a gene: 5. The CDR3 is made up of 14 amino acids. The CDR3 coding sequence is TGTGCCAGCAGTGGGAGGACTAGCTACTACGAGCAGTACTTC. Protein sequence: CASSGRTSYYEQYF.